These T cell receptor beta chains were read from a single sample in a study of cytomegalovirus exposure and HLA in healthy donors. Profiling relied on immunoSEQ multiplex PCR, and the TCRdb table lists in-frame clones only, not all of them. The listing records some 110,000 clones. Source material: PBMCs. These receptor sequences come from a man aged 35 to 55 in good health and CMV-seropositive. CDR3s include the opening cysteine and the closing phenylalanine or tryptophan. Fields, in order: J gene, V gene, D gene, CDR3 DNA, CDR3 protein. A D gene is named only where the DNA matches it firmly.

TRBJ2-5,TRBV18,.,TGTGCCAGCTCACCGCTACCAACAGGTGACCAAGAGACCCAGTACTTC,CASSPLPTGDQETQYF
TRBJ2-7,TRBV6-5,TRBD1,TGTGCCAGCAGTGCCCGGGACAGGGAGGAGCAGTACTTC,CASSARDREEQYF
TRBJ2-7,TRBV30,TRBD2,TGTGCCTGGAGGCAGACTAGCGGGAGTGGGTGGTACGAGCAGTACTTC,CAWRQTSGSGWYEQYF
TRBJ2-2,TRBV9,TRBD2,TGTGCCAGCAGCGTAGACCCCTCCGAGACTAGCGGGACCGGGGAGCTGTTTTTT,CASSVDPSETSGTGELFF
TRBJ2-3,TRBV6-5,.,TGTGCCAGCAGTTCATCACCGGGACTCCGCACAGATACGCAGTATTTT,CASSSSPGLRTDTQYF
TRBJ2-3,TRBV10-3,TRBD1,TGTGCCATCAGTGGCCGGGACAGGCCTAGCACAGATACGCAGTATTTT,CAISGRDRPSTDTQYF
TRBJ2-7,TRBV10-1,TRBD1,TGCGCCAGCAGCTCCGACAGGGGCTACGAGCAGTACTTC,CASSSDRGYEQYF
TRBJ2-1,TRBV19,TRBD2,TGTGCCAGTAAAAGATGGCGGGAGGGCCACCAGGAGCAGTTCTTC,CASKRWREGHQEQFF
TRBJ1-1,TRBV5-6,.,TGTGCCAGCAGTATCGCGGGGGGGACTGAAGCTTTCTTT,CASSIAGGTEAFF
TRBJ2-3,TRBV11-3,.,TGTGCCAGCAGCTTCACAGCGGACAGCACAGATACGCAGTATTTT,CASSFTADSTDTQYF